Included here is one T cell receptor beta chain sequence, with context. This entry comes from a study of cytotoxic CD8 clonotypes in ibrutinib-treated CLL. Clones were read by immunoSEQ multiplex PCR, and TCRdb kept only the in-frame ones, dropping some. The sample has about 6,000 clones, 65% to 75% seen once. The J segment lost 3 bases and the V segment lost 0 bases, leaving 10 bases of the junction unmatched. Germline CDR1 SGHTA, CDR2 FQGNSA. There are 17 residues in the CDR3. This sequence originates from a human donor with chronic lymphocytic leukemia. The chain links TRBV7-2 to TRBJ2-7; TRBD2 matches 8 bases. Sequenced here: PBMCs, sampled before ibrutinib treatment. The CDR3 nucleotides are TGTGCCAGCAGCTTAGCGGTTTTTGGCGGGAGGAACTACGAGCAGTACTTC. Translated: CASSLAVFGGRNYEQYF.